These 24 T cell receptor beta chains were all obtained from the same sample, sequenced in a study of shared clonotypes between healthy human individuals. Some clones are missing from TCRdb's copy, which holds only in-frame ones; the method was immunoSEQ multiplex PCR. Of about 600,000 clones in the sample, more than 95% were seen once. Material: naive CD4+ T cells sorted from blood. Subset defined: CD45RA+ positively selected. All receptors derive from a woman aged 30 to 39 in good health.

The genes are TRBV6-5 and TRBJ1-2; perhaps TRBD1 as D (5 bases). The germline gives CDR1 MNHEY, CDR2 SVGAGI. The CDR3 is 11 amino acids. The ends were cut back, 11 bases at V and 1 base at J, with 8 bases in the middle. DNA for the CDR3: TGTGCCGCGGGGCTTAACTATGGCTACACCTTC. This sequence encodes CAAGLNYGYTF.

CDR3 residues: CAIRKTEENTEAFF. The CDR3 DNA is TGTGCCATCAGGAAGACGGAGGAGAACACTGAAGCTTTCTTT. The chain employs TRBV10-3 and TRBJ1-1; D remains unclear. V was trimmed by 6 bases and J by 1 base, leaving 12 bases between them. Germline assignment: CDR1 ENHRY and CDR2 SYGVKD. The CDR3 spans 14 residues.

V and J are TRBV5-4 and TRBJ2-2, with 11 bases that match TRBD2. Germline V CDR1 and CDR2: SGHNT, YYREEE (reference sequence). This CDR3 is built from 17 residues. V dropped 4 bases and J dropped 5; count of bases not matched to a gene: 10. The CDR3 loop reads CASSPSVAGGLTGELFF. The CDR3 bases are TGTGCCAGCAGCCCAAGCGTAGCGGGAGGGTTAACCGGGGAGCTGTTTTTT.

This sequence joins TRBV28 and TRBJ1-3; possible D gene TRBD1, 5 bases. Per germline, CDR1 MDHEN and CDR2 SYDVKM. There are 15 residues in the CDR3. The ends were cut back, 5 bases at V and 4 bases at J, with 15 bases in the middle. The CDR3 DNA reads TGTGCCAGCAGTGGGGGGGACCAGAGAGGAAACACCATATATTTT. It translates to CASSGGDQRGNTIYF.

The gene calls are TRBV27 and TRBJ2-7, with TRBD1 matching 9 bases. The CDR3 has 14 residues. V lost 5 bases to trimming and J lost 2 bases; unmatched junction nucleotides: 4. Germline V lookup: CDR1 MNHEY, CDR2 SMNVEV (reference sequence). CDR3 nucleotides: TGTGCCAGCAGTCTCAACAGGGGGCCCTACGAGCAGTACTTC. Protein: CASSLNRGPYEQYF.

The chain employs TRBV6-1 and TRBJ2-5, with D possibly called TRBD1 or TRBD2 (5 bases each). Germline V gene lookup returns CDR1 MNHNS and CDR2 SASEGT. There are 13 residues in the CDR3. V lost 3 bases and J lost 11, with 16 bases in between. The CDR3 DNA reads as TGTGCCAGCAGTGAGGGTGGGGACCCAGAGCAGTACTTC. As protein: CASSEGGDPEQYF.

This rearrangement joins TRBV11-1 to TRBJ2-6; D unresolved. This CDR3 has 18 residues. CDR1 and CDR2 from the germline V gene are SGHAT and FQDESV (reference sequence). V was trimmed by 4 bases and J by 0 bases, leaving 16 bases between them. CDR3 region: CASSSPGSPPSGANVLTF. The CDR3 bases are TGTGCCAGCAGCTCCCCGGGCAGCCCACCCTCTGGGGCCAACGTCCTGACTTTC.

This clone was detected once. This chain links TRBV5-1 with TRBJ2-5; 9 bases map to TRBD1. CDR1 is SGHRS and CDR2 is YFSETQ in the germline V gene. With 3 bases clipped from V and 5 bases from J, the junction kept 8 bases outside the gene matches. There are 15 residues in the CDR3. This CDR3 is CASSSGTGQEETQYF. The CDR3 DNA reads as TGCGCCAGCAGCTCAGGGACAGGGCAGGAGGAGACCCAGTACTTC.

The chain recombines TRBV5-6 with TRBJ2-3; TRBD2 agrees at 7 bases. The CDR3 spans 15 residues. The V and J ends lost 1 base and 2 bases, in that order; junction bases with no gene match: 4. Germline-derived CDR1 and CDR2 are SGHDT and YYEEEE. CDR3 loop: CASSLRGGPTDTQYF. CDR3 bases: TGTGCCAGCAGCTTGCGGGGAGGGCCCACAGATACGCAGTATTTT.

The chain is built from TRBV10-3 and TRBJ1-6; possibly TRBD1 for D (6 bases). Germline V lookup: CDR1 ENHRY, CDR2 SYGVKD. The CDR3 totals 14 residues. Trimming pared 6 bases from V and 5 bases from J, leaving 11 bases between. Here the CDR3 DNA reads TGTGCCATCAGCCCGACAGGAGATAATTCACCCCTCCACTTT. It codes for CAISPTGDNSPLHF.

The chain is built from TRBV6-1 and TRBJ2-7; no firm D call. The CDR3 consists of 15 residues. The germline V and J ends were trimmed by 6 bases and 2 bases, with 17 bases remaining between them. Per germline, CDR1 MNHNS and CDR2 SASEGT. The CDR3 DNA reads TGTGCCAGCAGCCCCGAGTTGGAGAGGACCTACGAGCAGTACTTC. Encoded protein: CASSPELERTYEQYF.

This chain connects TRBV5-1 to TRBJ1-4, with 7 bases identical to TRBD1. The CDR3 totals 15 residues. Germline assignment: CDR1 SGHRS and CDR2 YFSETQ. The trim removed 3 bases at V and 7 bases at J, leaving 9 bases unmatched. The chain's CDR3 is CASSSGTEVPEKLFF. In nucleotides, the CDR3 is TGCGCCAGCAGCTCTGGGACAGAAGTACCTGAAAAACTGTTTTTT.

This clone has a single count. The CDR3: CASKATSGRHTDTQYF. The CDR3 bases are TGTGCCAGCAAGGCGACTAGCGGGAGACACACAGATACGCAGTATTTT. V gene TRBV27 combines with J gene TRBJ2-3, with TRBD2 matching 12 bases. The V gene's germline CDR1 is MNHEY and CDR2 SMNVEV (reference sequence). This CDR3 spans 16 amino acids. J was trimmed by 2 bases and V by 7 bases; bases with no gene match: 7.

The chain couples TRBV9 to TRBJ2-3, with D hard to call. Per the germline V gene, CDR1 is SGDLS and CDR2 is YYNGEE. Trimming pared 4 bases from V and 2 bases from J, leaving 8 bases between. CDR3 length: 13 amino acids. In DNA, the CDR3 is TGTGCCAGCAGCTTTCGGGCCACAGATACGCAGTATTTT. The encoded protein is CASSFRATDTQYF.

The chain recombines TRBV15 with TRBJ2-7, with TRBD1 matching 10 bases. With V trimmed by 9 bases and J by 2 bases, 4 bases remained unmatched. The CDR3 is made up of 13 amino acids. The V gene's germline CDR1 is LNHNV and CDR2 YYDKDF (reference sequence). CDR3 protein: CATGQGNTYEQYF. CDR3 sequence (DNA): TGTGCCACGGGACAGGGGAACACCTACGAGCAGTACTTC.

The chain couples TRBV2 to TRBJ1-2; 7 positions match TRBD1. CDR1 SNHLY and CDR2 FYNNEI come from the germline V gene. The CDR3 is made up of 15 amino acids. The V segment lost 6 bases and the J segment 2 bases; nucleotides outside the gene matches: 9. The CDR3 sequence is CASRRTGPGNYGYTF. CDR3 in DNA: TGTGCCAGCAGGAGGACAGGCCCTGGAAACTATGGCTACACCTTC.

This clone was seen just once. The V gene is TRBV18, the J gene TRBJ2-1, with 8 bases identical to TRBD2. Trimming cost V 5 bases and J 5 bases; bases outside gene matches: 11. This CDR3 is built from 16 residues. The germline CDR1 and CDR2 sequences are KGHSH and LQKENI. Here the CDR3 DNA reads TGTGCCAGCTCAAACAGGGAAGCGGGAGCTAACAATGAGCAGTTCTTC. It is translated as CASSNREAGANNEQFF.

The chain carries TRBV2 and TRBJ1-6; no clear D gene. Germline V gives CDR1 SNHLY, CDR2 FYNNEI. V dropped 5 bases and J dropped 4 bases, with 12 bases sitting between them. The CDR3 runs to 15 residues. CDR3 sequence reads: CASSPNRDYNSPLHF. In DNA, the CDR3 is TGTGCCAGCAGTCCCAACCGGGATTATAATTCACCCCTCCACTTT.

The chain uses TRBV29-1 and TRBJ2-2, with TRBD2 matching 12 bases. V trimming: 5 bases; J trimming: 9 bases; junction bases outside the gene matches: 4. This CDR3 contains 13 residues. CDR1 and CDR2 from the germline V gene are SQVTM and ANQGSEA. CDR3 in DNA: TGCAGCGTTTTACTAGCGGGAGGCAGGGAGCTGTTTTTT. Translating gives CSVLLAGGRELFF.

The CDR3 bases are TGTGCCAGCAGCCCTAAACAGGGGGCGCCCCTAAATCAGCCCCAGCATTTT. Translating gives CASSPKQGAPLNQPQHF. The V and J genes are TRBV28 and TRBJ1-5, with 9 bases that match TRBD1. V lost 6 bases, J lost 4 bases, and 13 bases stayed unmatched. This CDR3 contains 17 residues. Germline values: CDR1 MDHEN, CDR2 SYDVKM.

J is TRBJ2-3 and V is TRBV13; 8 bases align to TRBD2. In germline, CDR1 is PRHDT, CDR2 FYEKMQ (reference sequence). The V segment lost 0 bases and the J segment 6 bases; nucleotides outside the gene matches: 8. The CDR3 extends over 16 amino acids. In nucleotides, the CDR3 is TGTGCCAGCAGCTTAGGCTCCAGCGGGAGATATGATACGCAGTATTTT. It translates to CASSLGSSGRYDTQYF.

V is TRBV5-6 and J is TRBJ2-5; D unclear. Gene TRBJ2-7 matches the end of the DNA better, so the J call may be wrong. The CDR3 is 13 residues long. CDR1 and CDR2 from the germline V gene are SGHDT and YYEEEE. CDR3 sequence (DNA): TGTGCCAGCAGAAGTCGTGGGACCTACGAGCAGTACTTC. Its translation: CASRSRGTYEQYF.

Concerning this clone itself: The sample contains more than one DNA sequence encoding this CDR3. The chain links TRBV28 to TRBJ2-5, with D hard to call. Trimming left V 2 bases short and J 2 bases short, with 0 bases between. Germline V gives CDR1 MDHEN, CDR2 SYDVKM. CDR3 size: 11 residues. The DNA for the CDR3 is TGTGCCAGCAGTTTACAAGAGACCCAGTACTTC. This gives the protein CASSLQETQYF. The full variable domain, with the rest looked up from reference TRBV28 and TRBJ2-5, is DVKVTQSSRYLVKRTGEKVFLECVQDMDHENMFWYRQDPGLGLRLIYFSYDVKMKEKGDIPEGYSVSREKKERFSLILESASTNQTSMYLCASSLQETQYFGPGTRLLVL.

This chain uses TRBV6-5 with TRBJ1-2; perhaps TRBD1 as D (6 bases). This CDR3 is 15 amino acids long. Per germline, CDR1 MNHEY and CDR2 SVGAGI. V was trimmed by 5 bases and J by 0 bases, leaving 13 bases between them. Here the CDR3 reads CASSRQARANYGYTF. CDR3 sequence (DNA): TGTGCCAGCAGTCGACAGGCAAGAGCTAACTATGGCTACACCTTC.